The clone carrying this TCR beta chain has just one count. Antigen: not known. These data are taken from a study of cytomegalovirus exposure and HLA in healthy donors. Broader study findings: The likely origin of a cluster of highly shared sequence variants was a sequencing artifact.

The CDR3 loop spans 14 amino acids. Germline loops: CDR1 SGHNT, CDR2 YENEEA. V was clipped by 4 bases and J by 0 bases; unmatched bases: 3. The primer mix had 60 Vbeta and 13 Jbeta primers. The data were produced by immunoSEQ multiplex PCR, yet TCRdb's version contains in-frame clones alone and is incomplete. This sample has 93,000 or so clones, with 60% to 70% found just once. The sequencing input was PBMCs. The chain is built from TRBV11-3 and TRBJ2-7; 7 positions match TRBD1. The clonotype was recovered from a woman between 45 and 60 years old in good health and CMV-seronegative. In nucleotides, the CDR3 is TGTGCCAGCAGCTCCCGGGACAGCTCCTACGAGCAGTACTTC. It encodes CASSSRDSSYEQYF.